The 22 T cell receptor beta chains below were found in one sample sequenced in a study of CD8+ T cells in alopecia areata. Isolated RNA was reverse transcribed into cDNA used as the sequencing template. Repertoires were generated with immunoSEQ multiplex PCR, while TCRdb's copy carries only in-frame clones and drops some. The profile covers 120,000 or so clones, with 55% to 80% appearing a single time and around 3% taken by the ten largest. Specimen: CD4+ T cells sorted from blood. Receptors originate from a human donor in good health.

The J gene is TRBJ2-5, the V gene TRBV27; 8 nucleotides line up with TRBD1. Germline CDR1 reads MNHEY; CDR2 reads SMNVEV (reference sequence). The CDR3 extends over 14 amino acids. Trimming took 5 bases from V and 4 from J; bases not matched to a gene: 6. CDR3 nucleotide sequence: TGTGCCAGCAGTCCCAGACAGGGGAGAGAGACCCAGTACTTC. It codes for CASSPRQGRETQYF.

The chain combines TRBV30 with TRBJ2-1; D is perhaps TRBD2 (7 bases). The CDR3 covers 15 residues. V lost 5 bases and J 1 base, leaving 15 bases between the germline ends. Germline assignment: CDR1 GTSNPN and CDR2 SVGIG (reference sequence). In DNA, the CDR3 is TGTGCCTGGGCGGGGAGGGGGACGTCCTACAATGAGCAGTTCTTC. Encoded protein: CAWAGRGTSYNEQFF.

The chain joins TRBV2 to TRBJ1-2, with 9 positions matching TRBD1. This CDR3 contains 11 residues. V lost 6 bases, J lost 8 bases, and 1 base stayed unmatched. Germline V gives CDR1 SNHLY, CDR2 FYNNEI. CDR3 sequence reads: CASRDRGGYTF. The CDR3 DNA is TGTGCCAGCAGGGACAGGGGCGGCTACACCTTC.

V is TRBV29-1 and J is TRBJ2-3, with TRBD1 matching 11 bases. Germline assignment: CDR1 SQVTM and CDR2 ANQGSEA. The CDR3 runs 16 residues. Trimming at V came to 0 bases and at J to 4 bases, leaving 6 bases not matched to a gene. CDR3 bases: TGCAGCGTTGAAGATCGGACAGGGGGCATATCAGATACGCAGTATTTT. This encodes CSVEDRTGGISDTQYF.

This clone was detected a few times. The chain recombines TRBV25-1 with TRBJ1-5; D ambiguous. Germline loops: CDR1 MGHDK, CDR2 SYGVNS. The CDR3 extends over 13 amino acids. Deletions cut 1 base from V and 9 bases from J, with 10 bases between. This CDR3 is CASSELSGGPQHF. The CDR3 DNA is TGTGCCAGCAGTGAATTATCCGGTGGGCCCCAGCATTTT.

This clone was observed a few times. This chain connects TRBV9 to TRBJ2-7, with 13 positions matching TRBD2. CDR3 size: 14 residues. Trimming removed 3 bases from V and 6 bases from J; junction bases left unmatched: 3. The germline CDR1 and CDR2 sequences are SGDLS and YYNGEE. This CDR3 is CASSETSGGTEQYF. Written as DNA, the CDR3 is TGTGCCAGCAGCGAGACTAGCGGGGGGACCGAGCAGTACTTC.

This clone appeared once. CDR3: CASTGGETQYF. The CDR3 DNA reads TGTGCCAGCACGGGGGGCGAGACCCAGTACTTC. The chain uses TRBV6-5 and TRBJ2-5; TRBD2 might be the D (7 bases). Germline V CDR1 and CDR2: MNHEY, SVGAGI. With 7 bases removed from V and 5 bases from J, the gap between germline ends came to 8 bases. This CDR3 comprises 11 residues.

Only a few counts were recorded for this clone. The CDR3 DNA follows: TGCGCCAGCTCCGTCCGGGGAGAAGGGGCCAACGTCCTGACTTTC. Protein: CASSVRGEGANVLTF. This chain joins TRBV5-1 and TRBJ2-6; a possible D gene is TRBD2 (5 bases). The CDR3 runs to 15 residues. Germline V gives CDR1 SGHRS, CDR2 YFSETQ. V lost 7 bases and J lost 4, with 15 bases in between.

The rearrangement joins TRBV11-2 to TRBJ2-1; TRBD2 aligns across 10 bases. The CDR3 length is 18 residues. Losses at the gene ends were 3 bases for V and 0 bases for J; bases not matched to a gene: 8. Germline V gives CDR1 SGHAT, CDR2 FQNNGV. The CDR3 nucleotides read TGTGCCAGCAGCTTGTCTAGCGGGGGTGTTCCCTCCTACAATGAGCAGTTCTTC. Translating it yields CASSLSSGGVPSYNEQFF.

This clone was counted between two and nine times. V gene TRBV5-1 combines with J gene TRBJ2-5; 8 bases agree with TRBD1. J lost 3 bases, V lost 5 bases, and 6 bases had no gene match. CDR1 SGHRS and CDR2 YFSETQ come from the germline V gene. The CDR3 is 14 amino acids. The CDR3 DNA reads TGCGCCAGCAGTAGGGGGACAGGAGAAGAGACCCAGTACTTC. Translated, it gives CASSRGTGEETQYF.

This chain links TRBV5-1 with TRBJ2-2; 8 bases line up with TRBD2. The germline gives CDR1 SGHRS, CDR2 YFSETQ. This CDR3 comprises 16 residues. V was pared by 3 bases and J by 1 base, with 5 bases of the junction left unmatched. In DNA, the CDR3 is TGCGCCAGCAGCTCGTCTGCGGGGGGGAACACCGGGGAGCTGTTTTTT. It encodes CASSSSAGGNTGELFF.

The V gene is TRBV6-5, the J gene TRBJ2-5; possible D gene TRBD2, 6 bases. The ends were cut back, 7 bases at V and 4 bases at J, with 19 bases in the middle. Germline CDR1 and CDR2: MNHEY and SVGAGI. The CDR3 is made up of 15 amino acids. This CDR3 reads CASISASDPRETQYF. The CDR3 DNA reads as TGTGCCAGCATTTCCGCTAGCGATCCCCGAGAGACCCAGTACTTC.

This clone was seen a few times. This chain connects TRBV25-1 to TRBJ2-5; 7 nucleotides line up with TRBD1. V lost 5 bases and J lost 4; bases outside the gene matches: 7. The CDR3 totals 14 residues. The germline gives CDR1 MGHDK, CDR2 SYGVNS. Here the CDR3 reads CASSSTGSLETQYF. Here the CDR3 DNA reads TGTGCCAGCAGTTCGACAGGGTCCTTAGAGACCCAGTACTTC.

This rearrangement joins TRBV9 to TRBJ2-7, with no clear D. Germline V gene sequence: CDR1 SGDLS, CDR2 YYNGEE. Between the trimmed V and J ends, which lost 5 bases and 0 bases, there was a span of 9 bases. This CDR3 region has 13 residues. This chain's CDR3 is CASSLEPSYEQYF. In DNA form, the CDR3 reads TGTGCCAGCAGTCTCGAACCCTCCTACGAGCAGTACTTC.

Notes on this clone: Other DNA sequences in the sample encode the same CDR3. The chain combines TRBV30 with TRBJ1-5; D may be TRBD1 (5 bases). With 1 base removed from V and 7 bases from J, the gap between germline ends came to 11 bases. This CDR3 is built from 13 residues. Germline V CDR1 and CDR2: GTSNPN, SVGIG (reference sequence). CDR3 nucleotides: TGTGCCTGGAGTGGCGAGGGGCGGCAGCCCCAGCATTTT. Its protein is CAWSGEGRQPQHF.

The chain uses TRBV29-1 and TRBJ2-5; 9 positions agree with TRBD2. Germline CDR1 reads SQVTM; CDR2 reads ANQGSEA. V was clipped by 4 bases and J by 5 bases; unmatched bases: 11. This CDR3 spans 15 amino acids. The CDR3 DNA reads TGCAGCGTTGGTAGAGGCGGGGGGGCTCTCGAGACCCAGTACTTC. Translation: CSVGRGGGALETQYF.

This chain uses TRBV29-1 with TRBJ1-1; perhaps TRBD1 as D (5 bases). V was pared by 4 bases and J by 2 bases, with 17 bases between. Per the germline V gene, CDR1 is SQVTM and CDR2 is ANQGSEA. The CDR3 totals 15 residues. DNA of the CDR3: TGCAGCGTTGCTCGGGGGTCCGCTATAAACACTGAAGCTTTCTTT. It translates to CSVARGSAINTEAFF.

J is TRBJ2-7 and V is TRBV4-1; 11 bases are a match to TRBD2. CDR3 length: 17 residues. Germline CDR1 reads MGHRA; CDR2 reads YSYEKL. The trim removed 0 bases at V and 0 bases at J, leaving 4 bases unmatched. The DNA for the CDR3 is TGCGCCAGCAGCCAAGATCCTAGCGGGGGGAGCTCCTACGAGCAGTACTTC. This encodes CASSQDPSGGSSYEQYF.

This clone showed up just a few times. The chain has TRBV10-3 and TRBJ2-3; 7 bases are a match to TRBD2. The CDR3 contains 18 residues. Per germline, CDR1 ENHRY and CDR2 SYGVKD. With 2 bases clipped from V and 3 bases from J, the junction kept 14 bases outside the gene matches. DNA of the CDR3: TGTGCCATCAGTGAGGCCCCTTCGGTGGGGGGGGGAACAGATACGCAGTATTTT. Encoded protein: CAISEAPSVGGGTDTQYF.

The rearrangement links TRBV6-5 to TRBJ1-6; D call uncertain. CDR1 is MNHEY, CDR2 SVGAGI, per germline. V dropped 5 bases and J dropped 14 bases, with 13 bases sitting between them. This CDR3 region has 12 residues. CDR3 amino acids: CASSGRGIALHF. The DNA for the CDR3 is TGTGCCAGCAGTGGACGGGGTATTGCCCTCCACTTT.

The rearrangement uses TRBV4-1 and TRBJ2-5, with a possible D match to TRBD2 (5 bases). Germline loops: CDR1 MGHRA, CDR2 YSYEKL. The length of the CDR3 is 15 residues. V dropped 2 bases and J dropped 4 bases, with 14 bases sitting between them. CDR3 in amino acids: CASSQTTIGRETQYF. The CDR3 nucleotides are TGCGCCAGCAGCCAAACGACTATAGGTCGAGAGACCCAGTACTTC.

J is TRBJ2-6 and V is TRBV7-2; D perhaps matches TRBD2 (6 bases). V was pared by 4 bases and J by 0 bases, with 7 bases between. The CDR3 is 15 amino acids. Germline V gives CDR1 SGHTA, CDR2 FQGNSA. Written as DNA, the CDR3 is TGTGCCAGCAGCTCCGGGGGCTCTGGGGCCAACGTCCTGACTTTC. Amino acid sequence: CASSSGGSGANVLTF. The whole variable domain, filled in from reference TRBV7-2 and TRBJ2-6, reads GAGVSQSPSNKVTEKGKDVELRCDPISGHTALYWYRQSLGQGLEFLIYFQGNSAPDKSGLPSDRFSAERTGGSVSTLTIQRTQQEDSAVYLCASSSGGSGANVLTFGAGSRLTVL.